Here is one T cell receptor beta chain with its context. The trim removed 5 bases at V and 4 bases at J, leaving 5 bases unmatched. CDR1 is KGHDR, CDR2 SFDVKD, per germline. There are 15 residues in the CDR3. TCRdb's copy holds only in-frame clones and misses some; the assay was immunoSEQ multiplex PCR. The sample holds around 360,000 clones, 87% seen once. The sample comes from a study of blood T cell repertoires in COVID-19. Looking at the study overall: Samples came from the United States, Italy and Spain, spanning acute and convalescent COVID-19.

The sequenced sample consisted of peripheral blood. The clonotype was recovered from a woman aged 25 to 39 with COVID-19, enrolled during active disease. The V and J genes are TRBV24-1 and TRBJ2-5; 11 nucleotides align to TRBD1. The CDR3, as DNA: TGTGCCACCAGTGGGACAGGGGGCGAGCTAGAGACCCAGTACTTC. This gives the protein CATSGTGGELETQYF.